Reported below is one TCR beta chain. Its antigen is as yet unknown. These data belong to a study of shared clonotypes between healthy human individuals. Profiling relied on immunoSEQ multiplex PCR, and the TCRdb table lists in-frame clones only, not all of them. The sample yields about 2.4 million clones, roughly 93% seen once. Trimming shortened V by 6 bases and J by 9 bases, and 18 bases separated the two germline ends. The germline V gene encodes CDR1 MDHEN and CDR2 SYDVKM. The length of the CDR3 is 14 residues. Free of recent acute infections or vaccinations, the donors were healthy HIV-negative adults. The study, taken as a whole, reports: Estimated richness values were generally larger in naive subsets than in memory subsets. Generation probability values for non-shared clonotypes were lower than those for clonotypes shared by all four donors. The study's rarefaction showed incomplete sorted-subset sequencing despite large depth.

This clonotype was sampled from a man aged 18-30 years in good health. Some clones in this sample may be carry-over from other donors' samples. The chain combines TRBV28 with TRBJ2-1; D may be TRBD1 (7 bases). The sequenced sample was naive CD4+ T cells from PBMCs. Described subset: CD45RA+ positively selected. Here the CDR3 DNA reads TGTGCCAGCAGACCGACAGGGTCCGGGGGTGAGCAGTTCTTC. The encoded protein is CASRPTGSGGEQFF.